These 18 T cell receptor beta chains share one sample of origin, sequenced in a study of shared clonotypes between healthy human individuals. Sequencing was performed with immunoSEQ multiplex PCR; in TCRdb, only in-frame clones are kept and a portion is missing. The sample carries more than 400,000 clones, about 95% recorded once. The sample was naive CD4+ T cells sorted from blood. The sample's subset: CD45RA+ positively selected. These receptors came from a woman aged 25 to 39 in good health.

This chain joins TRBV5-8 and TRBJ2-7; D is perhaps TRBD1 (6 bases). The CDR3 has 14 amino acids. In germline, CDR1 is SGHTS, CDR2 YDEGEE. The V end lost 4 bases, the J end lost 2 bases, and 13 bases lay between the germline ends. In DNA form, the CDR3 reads TGTGCCAGCAGCCTCGCACAGGGAACCTACGAGCAGTACTTC. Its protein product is CASSLAQGTYEQYF.

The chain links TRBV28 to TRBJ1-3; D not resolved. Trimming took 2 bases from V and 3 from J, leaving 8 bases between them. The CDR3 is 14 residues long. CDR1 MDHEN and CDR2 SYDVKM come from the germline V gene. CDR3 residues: CASSLSWIGNTIYF. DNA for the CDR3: TGTGCCAGCAGTTTAAGTTGGATTGGAAACACCATATATTTT.

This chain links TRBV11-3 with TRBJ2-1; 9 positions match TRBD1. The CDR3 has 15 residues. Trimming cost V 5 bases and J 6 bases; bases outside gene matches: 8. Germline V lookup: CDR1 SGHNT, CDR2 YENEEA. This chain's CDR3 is CASSQPGQGSNEQFF. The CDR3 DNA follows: TGTGCCAGCAGCCAACCGGGACAGGGATCCAATGAGCAGTTCTTC.

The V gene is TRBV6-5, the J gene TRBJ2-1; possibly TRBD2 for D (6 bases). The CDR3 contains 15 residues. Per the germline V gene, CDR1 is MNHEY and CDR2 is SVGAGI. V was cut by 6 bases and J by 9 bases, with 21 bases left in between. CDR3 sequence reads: CASRTAPRAEGEQFF. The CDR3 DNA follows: TGTGCCAGCAGAACAGCGCCAAGGGCGGAGGGTGAGCAGTTCTTC.

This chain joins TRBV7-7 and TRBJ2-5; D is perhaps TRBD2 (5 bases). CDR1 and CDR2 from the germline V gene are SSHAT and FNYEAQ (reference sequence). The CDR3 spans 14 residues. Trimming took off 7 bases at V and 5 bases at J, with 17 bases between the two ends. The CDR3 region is CASNTGERLETQYF. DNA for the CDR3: TGTGCCAGCAATACCGGGGAGAGGTTGGAGACCCAGTACTTC. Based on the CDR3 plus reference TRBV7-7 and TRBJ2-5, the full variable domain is GAGVSQSPRYKVTKRGQDVTLRCDPISSHATLYWYQQALGQGPEFLTYFNYEAQPDKSGLPSDRFSAERPEGSISTLTIQRTEQRDSAMYRCASNTGERLETQYFGPGTRLLVL.

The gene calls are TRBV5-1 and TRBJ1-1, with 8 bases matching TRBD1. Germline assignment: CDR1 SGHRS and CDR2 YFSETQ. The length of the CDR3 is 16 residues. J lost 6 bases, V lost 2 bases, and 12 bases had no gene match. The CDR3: CASSLVPGQEIAEAFF. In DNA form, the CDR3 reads TGCGCCAGCAGCTTAGTACCGGGACAGGAGATTGCTGAAGCTTTCTTT.

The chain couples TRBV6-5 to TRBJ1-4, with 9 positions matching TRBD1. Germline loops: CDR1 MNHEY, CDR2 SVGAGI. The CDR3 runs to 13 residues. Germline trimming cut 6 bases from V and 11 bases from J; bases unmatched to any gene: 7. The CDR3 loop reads CASSPRDREKLFF. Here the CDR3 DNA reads TGTGCCAGCAGCCCTCGGGACAGGGAGAAACTGTTTTTT.

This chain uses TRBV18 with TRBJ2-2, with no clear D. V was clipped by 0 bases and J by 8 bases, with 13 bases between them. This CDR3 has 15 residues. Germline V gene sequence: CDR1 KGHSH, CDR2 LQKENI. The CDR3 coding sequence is TGTGCCAGCTCACCACCCAGTCGCACCGGTGGGGAGCTGTTTTTT. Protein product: CASSPPSRTGGELFF.

The CDR3 region has the DNA TGTGCCAGCAGTGACTCGCCTAGCGGAACAGATACGCAGTATTTT. Its translation: CASSDSPSGTDTQYF. This chain uses TRBV6-4 with TRBJ2-3, with 7 nucleotides matching TRBD2. The CDR3 sequence is 15 residues long. Germline CDR1 reads MRHNA; CDR2 reads SNTAGT. V lost 0 bases, J lost 3 bases, and 3 bases stayed unmatched.

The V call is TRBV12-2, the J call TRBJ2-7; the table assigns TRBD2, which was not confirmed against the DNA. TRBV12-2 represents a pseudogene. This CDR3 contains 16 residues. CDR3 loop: CASRSQFGGATREQYF. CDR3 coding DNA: TGTGCAAGTCGCTCTCAGTTTGGGGGGGCCACGAGGGAGCAGTACTTC.

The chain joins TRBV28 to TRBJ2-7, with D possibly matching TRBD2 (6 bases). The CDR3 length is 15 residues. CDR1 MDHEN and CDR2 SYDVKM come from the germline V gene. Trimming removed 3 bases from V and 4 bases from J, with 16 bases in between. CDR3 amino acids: CASSLEGPPQYEQYF. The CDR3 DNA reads TGTGCCAGCAGTTTGGAGGGGCCTCCTCAGTACGAGCAGTACTTC.

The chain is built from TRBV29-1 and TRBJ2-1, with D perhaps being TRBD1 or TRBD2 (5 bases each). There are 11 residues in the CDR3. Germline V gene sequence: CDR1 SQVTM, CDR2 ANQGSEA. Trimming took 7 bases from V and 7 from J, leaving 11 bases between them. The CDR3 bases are TGCAGCGCTCGGGGCGGTAATGAGCAGTTCTTC. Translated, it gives CSARGGNEQFF.

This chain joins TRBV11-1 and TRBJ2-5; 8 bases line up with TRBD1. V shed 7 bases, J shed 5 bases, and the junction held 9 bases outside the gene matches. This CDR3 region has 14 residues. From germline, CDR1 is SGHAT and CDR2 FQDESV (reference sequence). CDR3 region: CASTPRTGHETQYF. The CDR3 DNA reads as TGTGCCAGCACCCCAAGGACAGGGCACGAGACCCAGTACTTC.

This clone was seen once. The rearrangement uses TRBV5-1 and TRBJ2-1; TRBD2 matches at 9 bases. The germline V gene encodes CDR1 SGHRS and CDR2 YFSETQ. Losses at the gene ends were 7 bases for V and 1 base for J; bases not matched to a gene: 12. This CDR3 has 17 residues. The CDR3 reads CASRRVPSGVSYNEQFF. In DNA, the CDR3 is TGCGCCAGCCGCAGAGTGCCTAGCGGGGTATCCTACAATGAGCAGTTCTTC. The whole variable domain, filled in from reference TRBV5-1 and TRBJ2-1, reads KAGVTQTPRYLIKTRGQQVTLSCSPISGHRSVSWYQQTPGQGLQFLFEYFSETQRNKGNFPGRFSGRQFSNSRSEMNVSTLELGDSALYLCASRRVPSGVSYNEQFFGPGTRLTVL.

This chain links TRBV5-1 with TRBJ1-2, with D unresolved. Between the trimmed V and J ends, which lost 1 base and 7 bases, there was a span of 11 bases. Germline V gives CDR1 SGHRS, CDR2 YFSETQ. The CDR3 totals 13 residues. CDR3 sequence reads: CASSLWDRSGYTF. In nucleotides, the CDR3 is TGCGCCAGCAGCTTGTGGGATCGCAGTGGCTACACCTTC.

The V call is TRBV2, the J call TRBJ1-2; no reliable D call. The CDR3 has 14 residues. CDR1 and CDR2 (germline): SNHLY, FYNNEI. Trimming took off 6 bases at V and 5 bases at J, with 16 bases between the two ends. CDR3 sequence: CASRPLSWRYGYTF. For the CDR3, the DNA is TGTGCCAGCAGACCCCTCTCCTGGAGGTATGGCTACACCTTC.

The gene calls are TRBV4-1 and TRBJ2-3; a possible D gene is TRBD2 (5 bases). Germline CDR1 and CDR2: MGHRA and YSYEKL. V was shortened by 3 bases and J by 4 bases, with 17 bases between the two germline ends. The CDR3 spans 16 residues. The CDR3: CASSQPYRREADTQYF. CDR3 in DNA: TGCGCCAGCAGCCAGCCTTACCGACGGGAAGCAGATACGCAGTATTTT.

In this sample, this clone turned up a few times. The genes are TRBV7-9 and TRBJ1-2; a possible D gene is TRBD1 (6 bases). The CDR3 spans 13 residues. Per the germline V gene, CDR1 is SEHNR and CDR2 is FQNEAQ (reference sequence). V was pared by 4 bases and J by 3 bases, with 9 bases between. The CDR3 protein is CASSSGDDYGYTF. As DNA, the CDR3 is TGTGCCAGCAGCTCAGGGGACGACTATGGCTACACCTTC. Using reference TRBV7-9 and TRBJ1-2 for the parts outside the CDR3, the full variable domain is DTGVSQNPRHKITKRGQNVTFRCDPISEHNRLYWYRQTLGQGPEFLTYFQNEAQLEKSRLLSDRFSAERPKGSFSTLEIQRTEQGDSAMYLCASSSGDDYGYTFGSGTRLTVV.